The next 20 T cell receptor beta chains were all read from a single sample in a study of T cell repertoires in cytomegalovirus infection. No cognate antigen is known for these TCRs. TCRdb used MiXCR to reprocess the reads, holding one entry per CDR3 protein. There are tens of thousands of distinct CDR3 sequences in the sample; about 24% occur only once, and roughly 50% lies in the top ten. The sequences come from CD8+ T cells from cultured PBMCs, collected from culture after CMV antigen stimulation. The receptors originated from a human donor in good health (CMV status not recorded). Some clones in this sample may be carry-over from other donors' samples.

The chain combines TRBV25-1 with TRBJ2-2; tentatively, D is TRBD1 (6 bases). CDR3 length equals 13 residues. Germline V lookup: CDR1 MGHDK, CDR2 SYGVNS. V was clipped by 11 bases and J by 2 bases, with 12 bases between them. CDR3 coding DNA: TGTGCCGGTGGGGACACAAACACCGGGGAGCTGTTTTTT. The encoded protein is CAGGDTNTGELFF.

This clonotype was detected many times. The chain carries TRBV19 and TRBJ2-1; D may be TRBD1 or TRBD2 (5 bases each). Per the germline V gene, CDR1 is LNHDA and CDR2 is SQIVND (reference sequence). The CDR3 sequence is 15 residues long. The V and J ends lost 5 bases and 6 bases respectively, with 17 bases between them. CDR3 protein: CASSSMGDAGNEQFF. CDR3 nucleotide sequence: TGTGCCAGTAGTTCAATGGGGGACGCCGGCAATGAGCAGTTCTTC.

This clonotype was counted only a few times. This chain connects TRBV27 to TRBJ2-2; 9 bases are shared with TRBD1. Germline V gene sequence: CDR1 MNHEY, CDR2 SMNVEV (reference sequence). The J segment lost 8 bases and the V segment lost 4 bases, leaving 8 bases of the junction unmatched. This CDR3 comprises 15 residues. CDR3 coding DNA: TGTGCCAGCAGTTCTCCGGGACAGGGTGGTGGGGAGCTGTTTTTT. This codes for CASSSPGQGGGELFF.

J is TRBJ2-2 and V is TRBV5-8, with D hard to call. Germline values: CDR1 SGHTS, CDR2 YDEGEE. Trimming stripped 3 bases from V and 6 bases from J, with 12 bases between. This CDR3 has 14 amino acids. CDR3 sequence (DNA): TGTGCCAGCAGCTCCGCCCCCCGGGCCGGGGAGCTGTTTTTT. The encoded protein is CASSSAPRAGELFF.

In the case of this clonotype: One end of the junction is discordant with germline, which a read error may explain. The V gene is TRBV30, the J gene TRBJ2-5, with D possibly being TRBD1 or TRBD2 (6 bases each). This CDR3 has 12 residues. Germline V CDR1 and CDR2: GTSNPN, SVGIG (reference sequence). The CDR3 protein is CARRDIGETQYF. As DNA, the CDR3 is TGTGCCCGGAGGGACATAGGAGAGACCCAGTACTTC.

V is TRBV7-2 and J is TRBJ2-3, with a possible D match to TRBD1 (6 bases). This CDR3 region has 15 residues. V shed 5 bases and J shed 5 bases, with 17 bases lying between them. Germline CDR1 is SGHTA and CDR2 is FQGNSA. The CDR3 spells CASSPPGVGKDTQYF. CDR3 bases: TGTGCCAGCAGCCCCCCAGGGGTTGGCAAAGATACGCAGTATTTT.

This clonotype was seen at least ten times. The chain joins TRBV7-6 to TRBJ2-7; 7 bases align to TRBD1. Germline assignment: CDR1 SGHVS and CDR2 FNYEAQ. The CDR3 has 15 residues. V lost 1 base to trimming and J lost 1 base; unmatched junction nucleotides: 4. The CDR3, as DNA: TGTGCCAGCAGCTTAGGACAGGGATCATCCTACGAGCAGTACTTC. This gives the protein CASSLGQGSSYEQYF.

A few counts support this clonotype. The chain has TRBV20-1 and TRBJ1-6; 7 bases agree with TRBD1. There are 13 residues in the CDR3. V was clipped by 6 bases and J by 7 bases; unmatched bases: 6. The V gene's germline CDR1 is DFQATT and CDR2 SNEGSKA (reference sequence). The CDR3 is CSATETGNSPLHF. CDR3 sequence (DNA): TGCAGTGCCACCGAGACAGGGAATTCACCCCTCCACTTT.

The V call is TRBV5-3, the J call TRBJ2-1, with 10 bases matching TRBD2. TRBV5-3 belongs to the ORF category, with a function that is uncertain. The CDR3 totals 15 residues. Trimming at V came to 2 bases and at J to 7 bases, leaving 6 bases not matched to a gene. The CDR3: CARSFGSGRSNEQFF. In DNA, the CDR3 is TGTGCCAGAAGCTTCGGTAGCGGGAGGTCGAATGAGCAGTTCTTC.

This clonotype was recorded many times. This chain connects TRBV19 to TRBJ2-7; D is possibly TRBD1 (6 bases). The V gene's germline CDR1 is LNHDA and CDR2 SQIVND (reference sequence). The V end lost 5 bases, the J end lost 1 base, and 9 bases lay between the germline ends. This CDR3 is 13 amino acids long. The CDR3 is CASSWDKSYEQYF. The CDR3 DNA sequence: TGTGCCAGTAGTTGGGACAAGTCCTACGAGCAGTACTTC.

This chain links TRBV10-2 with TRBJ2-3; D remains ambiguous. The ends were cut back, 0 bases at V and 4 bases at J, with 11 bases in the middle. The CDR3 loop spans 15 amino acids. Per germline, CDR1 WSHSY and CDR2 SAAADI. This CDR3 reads CASSESGSKPDTQYF. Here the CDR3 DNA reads TGCGCCAGCAGTGAGTCGGGTTCTAAACCAGATACGCAGTATTTT.

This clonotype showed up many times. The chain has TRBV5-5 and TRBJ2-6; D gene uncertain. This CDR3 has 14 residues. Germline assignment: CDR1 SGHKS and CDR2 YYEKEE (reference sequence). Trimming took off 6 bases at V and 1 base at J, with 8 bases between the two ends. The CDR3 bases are TGTGCCAGCACCTTAAGATCTGGGGCCAACGTCCTGACTTTC. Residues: CASTLRSGANVLTF.

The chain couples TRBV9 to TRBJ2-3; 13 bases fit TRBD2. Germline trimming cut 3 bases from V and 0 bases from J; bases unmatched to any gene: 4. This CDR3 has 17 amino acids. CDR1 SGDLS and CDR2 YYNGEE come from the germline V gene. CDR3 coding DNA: TGTGCCAGCAGCGGGGGGACTAGCGGGGCTAGCACAGATACGCAGTATTTT. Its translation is CASSGGTSGASTDTQYF.

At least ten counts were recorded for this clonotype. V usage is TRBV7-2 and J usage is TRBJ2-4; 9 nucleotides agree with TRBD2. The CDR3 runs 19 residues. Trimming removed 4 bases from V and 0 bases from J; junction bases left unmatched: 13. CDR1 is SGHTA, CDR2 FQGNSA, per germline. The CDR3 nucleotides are TGTGCCAGCAGCTCACCGAATCGCGGGGGGGACCTAGCCAAAAACATTCAGTACTTC. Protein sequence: CASSSPNRGGDLAKNIQYF.

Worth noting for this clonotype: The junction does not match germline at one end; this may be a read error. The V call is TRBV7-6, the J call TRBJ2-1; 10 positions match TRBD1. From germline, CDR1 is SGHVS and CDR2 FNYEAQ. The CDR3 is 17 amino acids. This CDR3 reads CASSLRDRGQGYNEQFF. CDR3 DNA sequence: TGTGCGAGCAGCCTCCGGGACAGGGGACAAGGGTACAATGAGCAGTTCTTC.

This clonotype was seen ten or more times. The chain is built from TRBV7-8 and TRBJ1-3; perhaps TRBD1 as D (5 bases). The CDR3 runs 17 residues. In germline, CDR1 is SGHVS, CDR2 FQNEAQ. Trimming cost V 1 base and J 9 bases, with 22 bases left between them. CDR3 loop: CASSLDGGSFPKRTIYF. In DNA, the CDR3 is TGTGCCAGCAGCTTAGATGGGGGATCTTTCCCAAAACGCACCATATATTTT.

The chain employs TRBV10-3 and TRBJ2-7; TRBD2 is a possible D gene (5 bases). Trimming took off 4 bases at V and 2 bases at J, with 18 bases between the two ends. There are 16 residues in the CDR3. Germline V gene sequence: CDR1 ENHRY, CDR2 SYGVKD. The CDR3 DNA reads TGTGCCATCAGTGGGCTATCGGGGTTCGGGACCTACGAGCAGTACTTC. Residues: CAISGLSGFGTYEQYF.

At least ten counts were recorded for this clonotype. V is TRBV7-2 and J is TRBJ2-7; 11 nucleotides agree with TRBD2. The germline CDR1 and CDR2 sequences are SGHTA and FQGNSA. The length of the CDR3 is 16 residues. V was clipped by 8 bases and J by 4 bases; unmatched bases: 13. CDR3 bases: TGTGCCAGCCGAGCGGTAGCGGGGGGGCTCGGTTACGAGCAGTACTTC. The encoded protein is CASRAVAGGLGYEQYF.

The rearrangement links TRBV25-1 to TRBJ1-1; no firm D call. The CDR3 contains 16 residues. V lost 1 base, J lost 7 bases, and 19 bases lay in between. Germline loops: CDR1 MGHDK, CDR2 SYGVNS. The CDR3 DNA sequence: TGTGCCAGCAGTGAATTGGGCGCACCGCTACAGAATGAAGCTTTCTTT. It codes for CASSELGAPLQNEAFF.

The CDR3 spells CATSSRDGGFYEQYF. The CDR3 region has the DNA TGTGCCACCAGCAGCCGGGACGGAGGATTCTACGAGCAGTACTTC. This chain joins TRBV15 and TRBJ2-7; D is possibly TRBD1 or TRBD2 (5 bases each). The CDR3 spans 15 residues. The germline gives CDR1 LNHNV, CDR2 YYDKDF (reference sequence). V lost 3 bases and J lost 3, with 15 bases in between.